This T cell receptor (beta chain) was observed in a study of blood T cell repertoires in COVID-19. On the study more broadly: Researchers got acute and convalescent COVID-19 samples from the United States, Italy and Spain. Nucleic acid was either cDNA or gDNA, and it came from T cells, B-cell-depleted T cells, or PBMCs.

The CDR3 is 15 residues long. Germline lookup yields CDR1 SGHRS and CDR2 YFSETQ. V dropped 4 bases and J dropped 4; count of bases not matched to a gene: 7. Methods used by the authors: Reference gene primer amplification in the assay estimated nucleated cell counts. Repertoires were generated with immunoSEQ multiplex PCR, while TCRdb's copy carries only in-frame clones and drops some. For V, J and clone size, that table is used; D and trimming come from the DNA. The sample has approximately 240,000 clones; roughly 82% are singletons. The sequencing input was peripheral blood. The chain carries TRBV5-1 and TRBJ2-7, with 11 bases fitting TRBD2. The source is an elderly woman with active or convalescent COVID-19. CDR3 nucleotide sequence: TGCGCCAGCAGCCTGGGACTAGCGGATTCATACGAGCAGTACTTC. Translation gives CASSLGLADSYEQYF.